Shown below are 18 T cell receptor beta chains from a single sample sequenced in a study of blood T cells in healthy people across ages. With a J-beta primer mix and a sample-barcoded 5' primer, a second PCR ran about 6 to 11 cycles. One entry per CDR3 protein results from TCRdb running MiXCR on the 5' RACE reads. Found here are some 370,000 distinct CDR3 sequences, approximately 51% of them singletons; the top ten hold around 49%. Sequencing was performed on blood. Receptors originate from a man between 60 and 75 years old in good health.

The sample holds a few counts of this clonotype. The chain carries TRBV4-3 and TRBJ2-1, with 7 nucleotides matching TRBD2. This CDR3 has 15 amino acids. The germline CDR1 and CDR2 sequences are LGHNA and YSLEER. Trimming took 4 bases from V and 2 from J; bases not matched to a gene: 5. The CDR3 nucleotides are TGCGCCAGCAGCCCCGACGGGAGGCCCTACAATGAGCAGTTCTTC. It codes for CASSPDGRPYNEQFF.

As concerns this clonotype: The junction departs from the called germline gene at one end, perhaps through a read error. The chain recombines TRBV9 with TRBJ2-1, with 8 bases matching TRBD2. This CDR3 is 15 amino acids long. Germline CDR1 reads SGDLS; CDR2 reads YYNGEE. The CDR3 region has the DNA TGTGCCGGCAGCGGGGGTCGGAACTCCTACAATGAGCAGTTCTTC. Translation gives CAGSGGRNSYNEQFF.

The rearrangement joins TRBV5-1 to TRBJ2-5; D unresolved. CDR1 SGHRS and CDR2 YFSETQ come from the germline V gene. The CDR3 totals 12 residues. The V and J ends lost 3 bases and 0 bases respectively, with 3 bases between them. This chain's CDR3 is CASSSNQETQYF. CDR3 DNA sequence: TGCGCCAGCAGCTCGAACCAAGAGACCCAGTACTTC. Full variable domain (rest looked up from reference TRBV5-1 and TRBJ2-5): KAGVTQTPRYLIKTRGQQVTLSCSPISGHRSVSWYQQTPGQGLQFLFEYFSETQRNKGNFPGRFSGRQFSNSRSEMNVSTLELGDSALYLCASSSNQETQYFGPGTRLLVL.

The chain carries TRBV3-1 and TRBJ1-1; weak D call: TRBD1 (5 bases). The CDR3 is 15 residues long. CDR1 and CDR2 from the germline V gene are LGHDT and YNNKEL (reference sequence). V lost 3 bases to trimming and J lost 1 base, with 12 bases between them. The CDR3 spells CASSHLITGNTEAFF. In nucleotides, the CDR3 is TGTGCCAGCAGCCATCTTATCACAGGGAACACTGAAGCTTTCTTT.

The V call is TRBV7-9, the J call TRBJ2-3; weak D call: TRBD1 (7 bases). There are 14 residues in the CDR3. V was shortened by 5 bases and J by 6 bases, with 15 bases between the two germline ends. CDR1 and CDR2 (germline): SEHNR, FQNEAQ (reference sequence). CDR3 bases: TGTGCCAGCAGCGAGGAGGGGGCGAGTGATACGCAGTATTTT. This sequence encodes CASSEEGASDTQYF.

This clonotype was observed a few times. The CDR3 loop reads CASSWGAVQETQYF. In nucleotides, the CDR3 is TGTGCCAGCAGTTGGGGGGCGGTCCAAGAGACCCAGTACTTC. The V and J genes are TRBV12-3 or TRBV12-4 and TRBJ2-5; the D call may be TRBD1 or TRBD2 (6 bases each). There are 14 residues in the CDR3. Trimming removed 4 bases at V and 1 base at J, with 10 bases between.

CDR3 bases: TGTGCCAGCAGGCGGGACAGCACAGCAACTAATGAAAAACTGTTTTTT. Its protein is CASRRDSTATNEKLFF. The rearrangement uses TRBV4-2 and TRBJ1-4; TRBD1 matches at 7 bases. The V segment lost 6 bases and the J segment 0 bases; nucleotides outside the gene matches: 7. The CDR3 has 16 residues. Germline CDR1 reads LGHNA; CDR2 reads YNFKEQ.

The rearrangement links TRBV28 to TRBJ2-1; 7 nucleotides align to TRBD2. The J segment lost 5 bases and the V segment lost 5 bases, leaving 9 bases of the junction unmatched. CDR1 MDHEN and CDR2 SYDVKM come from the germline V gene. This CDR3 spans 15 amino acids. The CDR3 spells CASSPAGTINNEQFF. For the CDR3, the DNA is TGTGCCAGCAGTCCGGCCGGGACTATTAACAATGAGCAGTTCTTC.

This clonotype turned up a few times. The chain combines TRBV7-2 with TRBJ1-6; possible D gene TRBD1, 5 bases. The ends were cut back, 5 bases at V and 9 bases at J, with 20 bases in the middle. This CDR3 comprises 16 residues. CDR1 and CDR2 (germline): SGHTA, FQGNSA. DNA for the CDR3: TGTGCCAGCAGCCCGGGACCGCTAGTAATAGCTTCACCCCTCCACTTT. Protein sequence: CASSPGPLVIASPLHF.

The CDR3 bases are TGCGCCAGCAGCCAAGATCAGGGGAGTCGAAGGTCAGATACGCAGTATTTT. This translates into CASSQDQGSRRSDTQYF. The gene calls are TRBV4-3 and TRBJ2-3, with a possible D match to TRBD1 (6 bases). The germline CDR1 and CDR2 sequences are LGHNA and YSLEER. The CDR3 runs 17 residues. The V and J ends lost 0 bases and 4 bases respectively, with 17 bases between them.

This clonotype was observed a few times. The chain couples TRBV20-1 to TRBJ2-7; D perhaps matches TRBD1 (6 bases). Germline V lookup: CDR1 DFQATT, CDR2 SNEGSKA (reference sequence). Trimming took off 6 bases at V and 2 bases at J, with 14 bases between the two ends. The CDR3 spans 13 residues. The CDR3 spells CSARGRSTYEQYF. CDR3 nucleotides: TGCAGTGCCAGGGGACGGTCAACCTACGAGCAGTACTTC.

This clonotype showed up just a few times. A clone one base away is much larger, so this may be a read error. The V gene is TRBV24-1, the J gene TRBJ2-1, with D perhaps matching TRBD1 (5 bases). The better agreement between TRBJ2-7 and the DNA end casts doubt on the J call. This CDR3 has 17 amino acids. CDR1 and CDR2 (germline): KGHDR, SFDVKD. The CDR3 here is CATSDPTGRSSYNEQYF. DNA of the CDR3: TGTGCCACCAGTGACCCAACAGGACGAAGCTCCTACAATGAGCAGTACTTC.

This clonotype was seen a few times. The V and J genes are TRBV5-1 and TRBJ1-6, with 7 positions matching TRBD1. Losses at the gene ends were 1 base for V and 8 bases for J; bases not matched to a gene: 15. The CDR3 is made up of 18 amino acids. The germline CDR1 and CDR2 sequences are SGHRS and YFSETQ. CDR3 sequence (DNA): TGCGCCAGCAGCTTGAGAGCCGGGACAGCAAGGGCCGATTCACCCCTCCACTTT. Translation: CASSLRAGTARADSPLHF.

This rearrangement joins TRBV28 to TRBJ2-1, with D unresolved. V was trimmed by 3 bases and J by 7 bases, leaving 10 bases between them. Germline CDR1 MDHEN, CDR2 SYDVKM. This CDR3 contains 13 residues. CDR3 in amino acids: CASSLLAPNEQFF. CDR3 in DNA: TGTGCCAGCAGTTTGCTCGCCCCGAATGAGCAGTTCTTC.

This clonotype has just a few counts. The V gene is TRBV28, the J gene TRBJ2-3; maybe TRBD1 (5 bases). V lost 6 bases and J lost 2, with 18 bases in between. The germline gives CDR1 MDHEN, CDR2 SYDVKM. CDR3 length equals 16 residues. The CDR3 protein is CASRPLDMEFTDTQYF. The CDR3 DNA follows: TGTGCCAGCAGGCCCCTGGACATGGAGTTCACAGATACGCAGTATTTT.

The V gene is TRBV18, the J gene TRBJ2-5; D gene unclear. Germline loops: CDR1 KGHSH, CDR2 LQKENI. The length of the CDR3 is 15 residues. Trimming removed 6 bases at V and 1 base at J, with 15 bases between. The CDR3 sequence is CASSPEAASQETQYF. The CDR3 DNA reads TGTGCCAGCTCGCCAGAGGCAGCGTCCCAAGAGACCCAGTACTTC.

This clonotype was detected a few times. The CDR3 region is CASSLEGGRIRTDTQYF. The CDR3 bases are TGTGCCAGCAGCTTAGAAGGGGGGAGGATCCGCACAGATACGCAGTATTTT. The chain joins TRBV7-2 to TRBJ2-3, with D perhaps TRBD1 or TRBD2 (6 bases each). Trimming took 1 base from V and 1 from J, leaving 15 bases between them. Germline V gene data show CDR1 as SGHTA and CDR2 as FQGNSA. CDR3 length: 17 amino acids.

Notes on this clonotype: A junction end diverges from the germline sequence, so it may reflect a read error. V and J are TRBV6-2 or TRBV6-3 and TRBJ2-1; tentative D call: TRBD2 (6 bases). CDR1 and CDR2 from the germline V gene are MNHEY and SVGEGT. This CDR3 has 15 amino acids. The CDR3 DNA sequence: TGTGCCAGCAGCTTGTACGGGAGCTCCGACAATGAGCAGTTCTTC. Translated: CASSLYGSSDNEQFF.